Below are 14 T cell receptor beta chains sequenced from a single sample in a study of Ad26.COV2.S vaccination and SARS-CoV-2 variants. Treatment in this sample: roughly 19 received Ad26.COV2.S at low or high dose, single or two shots; five or six received placebo; per-sample allocation not given. The study sampled participants on day 63 after the first vaccine or placebo injection. Produced via immunoSEQ multiplex PCR; TCRdb's table is partial and in-frame only. Of roughly 510,000 clones listed, around 88% are singletons. This specimen was peripheral blood, taken in a trial of Ad26.COV2.S vaccine versus placebo. The receptors were sampled from a person between 18 and 65 years old who received the Ad26.COV2.S COVID-19 vaccine or a placebo.

V and J are TRBV7-3 and TRBJ2-1; 12 bases fit TRBD2. The CDR3 sequence is 15 residues long. The V gene end was trimmed by 4 bases and the J gene end by 8 bases; junction bases not matched to a gene: 6. Germline V CDR1 and CDR2: SGHTA, FQGTGA. DNA for the CDR3: TGTGCCAGCAGCTCCCTAGCGGGAGGGTACGATGAGCAGTTCTTC. Translated, it gives CASSSLAGGYDEQFF.

This chain joins TRBV5-5 and TRBJ1-4; no definite D call. The length of the CDR3 is 16 residues. Per the germline V gene, CDR1 is SGHKS and CDR2 is YYEKEE (reference sequence). Trimming cost V 2 bases and J 3 bases, with 14 bases left between them. The CDR3 protein is CASSFLAGFANEKLFF. As DNA, the CDR3 is TGTGCCAGCAGCTTCCTTGCTGGGTTCGCTAATGAAAAACTGTTTTTT.

This rearrangement joins TRBV9 to TRBJ2-2, with 11 bases fitting TRBD2. After removal of 0 bases from V and 2 bases from J, the junction contained 15 bases not matched to a gene. The germline CDR1 and CDR2 sequences are SGDLS and YYNGEE. The CDR3 covers 21 residues. The CDR3, as DNA: TGTGCCAGCAGCGTAGCGCCTAGCGGGAGGTTTGGGGCAACCAACACCGGGGAGCTGTTTTTT. It is translated as CASSVAPSGRFGATNTGELFF.

The V and J genes are TRBV6-2 or TRBV6-3 and TRBJ2-1; D possibly corresponds to TRBD2 (6 bases). The ends were cut back, 2 bases at V and 1 base at J, with 18 bases in the middle. The CDR3 runs to 18 residues. CDR1 and CDR2 (germline): MNHEY, SVGEGT. In nucleotides, the CDR3 is TGTGCCAGCAGTTACCCCGGCGGGCAGGGACTTTCCTACAATGAGCAGTTCTTC. Its protein is CASSYPGGQGLSYNEQFF.

The chain joins TRBV19 to TRBJ1-1; D remains ambiguous. CDR3 size: 14 residues. The V end lost 8 bases, the J end lost 0 bases, and 13 bases lay between the germline ends. The germline gives CDR1 LNHDA, CDR2 SQIVND (reference sequence). The CDR3 bases are TGTGCCAGTCGAGCGGCTTCATTGAACACTGAAGCTTTCTTT. Translated: CASRAASLNTEAFF. The full variable domain, completed using reference TRBV19 and TRBJ1-1, is DGGITQSPKYLFRKEGQNVTLSCEQNLNHDAMYWYRQDPGQGLRLIYYSQIVNDFQKGDIAEGYSVSREKKESFPLTVTSAQKNPTAFYLCASRAASLNTEAFFGQGTRLTVV.

V usage is TRBV27 and J usage is TRBJ2-1, with D hard to call. This CDR3 has 13 amino acids. V dropped 6 bases and J dropped 10 bases, with 16 bases sitting between them. The V gene's germline CDR1 is MNHEY and CDR2 SMNVEV (reference sequence). The CDR3 protein is CASSSGALKEQFF. CDR3 in DNA: TGTGCCAGCAGCTCCGGCGCCCTGAAGGAGCAGTTCTTC.

The chain has TRBV5-1 and TRBJ1-2; 8 bases are shared with TRBD1. The germline V gene encodes CDR1 SGHRS and CDR2 YFSETQ. The CDR3 is 17 amino acids. With 4 bases clipped from V and 4 bases from J, the junction kept 15 bases outside the gene matches. As DNA, the CDR3 is TGCGCCAGCAGCCCGGGGACAGGACTCGCACCTAGCTATGGCTACACCTTC. The encoded protein is CASSPGTGLAPSYGYTF.

The CDR3 DNA sequence: TGTGCCAGCAGCCCCGGTGGCGGGAAAAACATTCAGTACTTC. Translation gives CASSPGGGKNIQYF. The V call is TRBV11-2, the J call TRBJ2-4, with D possibly matching TRBD2 (5 bases). V dropped 5 bases and J dropped 4 bases, with 12 bases sitting between them. The V gene's germline CDR1 is SGHAT and CDR2 FQNNGV. The CDR3 is made up of 14 amino acids.

The chain has TRBV28 and TRBJ1-1; 7 nucleotides match TRBD1. This CDR3 region has 14 residues. The trim removed 8 bases at V and 4 bases at J, leaving 10 bases unmatched. Germline CDR1 reads MDHEN; CDR2 reads SYDVKM. The CDR3 loop reads CASLLGWTGTEAFF. The CDR3 nucleotides read TGTGCCAGCCTGCTCGGCTGGACAGGCACTGAAGCTTTCTTT.

V is TRBV6-5 and J is TRBJ1-2, with D possibly matching TRBD1 (5 bases). The germline CDR1 and CDR2 sequences are MNHEY and SVGAGI. Trimming removed 5 bases from V and 7 bases from J, with 14 bases in between. The CDR3 extends over 13 amino acids. For the CDR3, the DNA is TGTGCCAGCAGTCTACCGGGACGTACTGGCTACACCTTC. Its translation: CASSLPGRTGYTF.

The chain links TRBV27 to TRBJ2-3; no clear D. The CDR3 has 13 amino acids. The ends were cut back, 3 bases at V and 6 bases at J, with 10 bases in the middle. CDR1 is MNHEY and CDR2 is SMNVEV in the germline V gene (reference sequence). CDR3 DNA: TGTGCCAGCAGTTTGTCCGCGTGGGATACGCAGTATTTT. Amino acids: CASSLSAWDTQYF.

The chain joins TRBV28 to TRBJ2-5; D unclear. CDR1 is MDHEN, CDR2 SYDVKM, per germline. This CDR3 spans 15 amino acids. The V gene lost 3 bases and the J gene lost 1 base, with 12 bases spanning the gap. The CDR3 loop is CASSLNPSSQETQYF. CDR3 bases: TGTGCCAGCAGTTTGAATCCCAGCTCCCAAGAGACCCAGTACTTC.

This chain joins TRBV5-6 and TRBJ2-3; D is uncertain. This CDR3 comprises 15 residues. Trimming stripped 2 bases from V and 1 base from J, with 11 bases between. Looked up from germline, CDR1 is SGHDT and CDR2 is YYEEEE. The CDR3 region has the DNA TGTGCCAGCAGCTTAAGGCCCGGGCGCACAGATACGCAGTATTTT. This translates into CASSLRPGRTDTQYF.

The chain uses TRBV3-1 (or the pseudogene TRBV3-2) and TRBJ2-1; 13 bases fit TRBD2. J gave up 5 bases and V 5 bases, and 0 bases lay outside the gene matches. The CDR3 runs to 14 residues. Per the germline V gene, CDR1 is LGHDT and CDR2 is YNNKEL (reference sequence). The CDR3 is CASSGTSGNNEQFF. Here the CDR3 DNA reads TGTGCCAGCAGCGGGACTAGCGGGAACAATGAGCAGTTCTTC.